This T cell receptor beta chain was found in a study of identical twins. MiXCR was run by TCRdb on the 5' RACE reads, yielding one entry per CDR3 protein. The table has 1.5 million to 2 million distinct CDR3 sequences, about 32% seen once. Trimming at V came to 7 bases and at J to 0 bases, leaving 4 bases not matched to a gene. The length of the CDR3 is 15 residues. Germline-derived CDR1 and CDR2 are LNHDA and SQIVND (reference sequence). V is TRBV19 and J is TRBJ2-4, with TRBD2 matching over 9 bases. The sequencing sample was made of cord blood. The receptor comes from a newborn girl in good health. The CDR3, as DNA: TGTGCCAGTACCCCTAGCGGGGTAGCCAAAAACATTCAGTACTTC. Protein sequence: CASTPSGVAKNIQYF. Using reference TRBV19 and TRBJ2-4 for the parts outside the CDR3, the full variable domain is DGGITQSPKYLFRKEGQNVTLSCEQNLNHDAMYWYRQDPGQGLRLIYYSQIVNDFQKGDIAEGYSVSREKKESFPLTVTSAQKNPTAFYLCASTPSGVAKNIQYFGAGTRLSVL.